A single TCR beta chain is shown here with its context. Its antigen is not known. The entry originates in a study of cytomegalovirus exposure and HLA in healthy donors. This CDR3 spans 16 amino acids. J gave up 5 bases and V 4 bases, and 13 bases lay outside the gene matches. CDR1 and CDR2 from the germline V gene are MNHEY and SVGAGI. Profiling relied on immunoSEQ multiplex PCR, and the TCRdb table lists in-frame clones only, not all of them. The sample lists about 74,000 clones; about 94% were seen once. The study's findings and limits: High sensitivity and specificity were reportedly achieved when the classifier diagnosed cytomegalovirus status. Despite most TCR sequences being rare, some public TCRs occurred in many donors.

Sequencing was done on a sample of PBMCs. This sequence was found in a man aged 18 to 35 in good health and CMV-seropositive. V usage is TRBV6-5 and J usage is TRBJ1-1; 7 bases are a match to TRBD1. CDR3 sequence (DNA): TGTGCCAGCAGTTCCCTCCACAGGGGTCGTGGGACTGAAGCTTTCTTT. It is translated as CASSSLHRGRGTEAFF.